The sequence of this T cell receptor beta chain was determined in a study of monozygotic twins with inflammatory bowel disease. Total RNA amounting to about 4,000 ng went into each TCR library. UMIs with a 6-nucleotide sample barcode were added by template switching. Researchers put TCRalpha and TCRbeta cDNA through two nested PCRs lasting roughly 15 and 9 cycles. TCRdb re-called the 5' RACE reads and shows each CDR3 protein once, DNA omitted. With around 200,000 distinct CDR3 sequences in the sample, the ten largest clones hold around 1.5%. Each donor had 2.5 ml of blood drawn. Sequenced input: blood. The source of this sequence is a human donor with ulcerative colitis or Crohn's disease, or a healthy co-twin of an affected twin (not recorded which).

CDR3 protein: CASSLAAHQPQHF. The rearrangement uses TRBV12-3 or TRBV12-4 and TRBJ1-5. The CDR3 length is 13 residues.